These 3 T cell receptor beta chains came from one sample sequenced in a study of blood T cell repertoires in COVID-19. Only in-frame clones appear in the TCRdb table, and some are missing; sequencing was by immunoSEQ multiplex PCR. The sample records 150,000 to 200,000 clones, roughly 88% being singletons. The specimen was PBMCs or T cells enriched from blood (not recorded which). The source is a woman in her late teens or twenties who had recovered from COVID-19.

This clone was observed a single time. The chain recombines TRBV6-5 with TRBJ1-2, with TRBD1 as a possible D gene (6 bases). Germline-derived CDR1 and CDR2 are MNHEY and SVGAGI. With 0 bases removed from V and 3 bases from J, the gap between germline ends came to 14 bases. The CDR3 consists of 16 residues. The CDR3 bases are TGTGCCAGCAGTTACTCGGTCACAGGGAATTACTATGGCTACACCTTC. This encodes CASSYSVTGNYYGYTF.

This chain links TRBV20-1 with TRBJ1-1; possibly TRBD1 for D (6 bases). Germline lookup yields CDR1 DFQATT and CDR2 SNEGSKA (reference sequence). The V and J ends lost 3 bases and 1 base respectively, with 15 bases between them. This CDR3 has 15 amino acids. The CDR3 region is CSASGFGTTNTEAFF. CDR3 bases: TGCAGTGCTAGTGGGTTCGGGACAACGAACACTGAAGCTTTCTTT.

The chain combines TRBV10-1 with TRBJ2-1; possible D gene TRBD1, 5 bases. The V and J ends lost 2 bases and 0 bases respectively, with 14 bases between them. The CDR3 contains 17 residues. The germline V gene has CDR1 WNHNN and CDR2 SYGVQD (reference sequence). The CDR3 nucleotides are TGCGCCAGCAGTGAGGGGGCAGGGATAAGCTCCTACAATGAGCAGTTCTTC. Translated: CASSEGAGISSYNEQFF.